This T cell receptor beta chain was sequenced in a study of identical twins. Study-level results: Alpha sequences that were out-of-frame and twin-shared showed an excess of low generation probability.

In regard to this clonotype: Its specificity is not known.

Trimming cost V 5 bases and J 14 bases, with 16 bases left between them. Germline lookup yields CDR1 MNHEY and CDR2 SMNVEV (reference sequence). The CDR3 is made up of 12 amino acids. TCRdb re-analysed the 5' RACE reads in MiXCR, keeping a single row per CDR3 protein. The data hold about 340,000 distinct CDR3 sequences, with approximately 8.8% observed a single time. The sample comprised naive T cells sorted from blood. V usage is TRBV27 and J usage is TRBJ2-1; D perhaps matches TRBD2 (6 bases). This clonotype was sampled from a woman in her forties or fifties in good health. CDR3 protein: CASSPTFREEFF. CDR3 nucleotides: TGTGCCAGCAGTCCTACGTTCAGGGAGGAGTTCTTC.